This T cell receptor (beta chain) was identified during a study of radiation and T cells in renal cell carcinoma. Study information: Nephrectomy followed 15 Gy stereotactic body radiation by 4 weeks.

The time point: blood 2 weeks post-SBRT. Treatment given: 15 Gy SBRT to primary tumor, nephrectomy 4 weeks later. Clear cell pathology was present in this patient's renal cell carcinoma. Clones were read by immunoSEQ multiplex PCR, and TCRdb kept only the in-frame ones, dropping some. The sample records around 130,000 clones, 70% to 90% being singletons. A note on this clone: Its antigen is not identified.

Broader study findings: Top tumor clonotypes rose in blood 2 weeks post-radiation, then contracted. Baseline intratumoral clonotype presence is unknown without pretreatment biopsies.

CDR3 length equals 20 residues. Germline-derived CDR1 and CDR2 are MNHNS and SASEGT. The V gene lost 1 base and the J gene lost 0 bases, with 19 bases spanning the gap. The material sequenced was blood, taken from a patient whose treatment included radiotherapy and nephrectomy. The source is a woman in her sixties or seventies with renal cell carcinoma. V usage is TRBV6-1 and J usage is TRBJ1-6; D possibly corresponds to TRBD1 (5 bases). The CDR3 here is CASSEVAGHWSGSYNSPLHF. The DNA of the CDR3 is TGTGCCAGCAGTGAAGTCGCCGGACACTGGTCGGGCTCCTATAATTCACCCCTCCACTTT.